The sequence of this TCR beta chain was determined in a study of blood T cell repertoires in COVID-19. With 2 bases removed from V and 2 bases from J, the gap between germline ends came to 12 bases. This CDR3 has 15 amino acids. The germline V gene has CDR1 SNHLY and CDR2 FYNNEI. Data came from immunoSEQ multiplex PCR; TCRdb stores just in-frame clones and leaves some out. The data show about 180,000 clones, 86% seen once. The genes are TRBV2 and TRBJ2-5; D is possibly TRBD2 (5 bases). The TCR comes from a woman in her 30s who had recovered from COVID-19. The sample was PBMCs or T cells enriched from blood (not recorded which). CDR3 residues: CASSEHGSRQETQYF. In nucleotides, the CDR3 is TGTGCCAGCAGTGAACATGGGAGCCGACAAGAGACCCAGTACTTC.